Listed below are T cell receptor beta chains from one sample, sequenced in a study of T cell changes during pregnancy in multiple sclerosis. Sequencing used immunoSEQ multiplex PCR; TCRdb keeps in-frame clones, though not all of them. The sample has tens of thousands of clones, about nine tenths seen once; the top ten hold 2.5% to 3.5%. Sample: CD4+ T cells from peripheral blood mononuclear cells, taken in the third trimester of pregnancy. The origin of the receptors is a female donor in good health, enrolled as a control in a pregnancy study. The CDR3 runs from the conserved cysteine through the conserved F or W. The order of the fields is V gene, clone size, J gene, CDR3 protein. Clone sizes are given selectively: once, few, many, or a class where the clone is expanded.

TRBV5-8,.,TRBJ2-7,CASSRGMSYEQYF
TRBV5-1,.,TRBJ1-1,CASSSGGGGTEAFF
TRBV7-2,.,TRBJ2-1,CASSSHPGLAGEFSFF
TRBV29-1,.,TRBJ2-3,CSVEDQIPGTSGRSDTQYF
TRBV19,.,TRBJ2-7,CASSMTSGRTYEQYF
TRBV28,.,TRBJ2-7,CASSLGSSYEQYF
TRBV27,.,TRBJ2-3,CASSSMTDTQYF
TRBV27,.,TRBJ2-7,CASVRSGGAGEQYF
TRBV4-1,.,TRBJ2-2,CASSQPGQGKGRELFF
TRBV10-1,.,TRBJ1-5,CASRDMIGVSNQPQHF
TRBV7-9,once,TRBJ1-5,CASSLGGSQPQHF
TRBV19,.,TRBJ1-1,CASGRDRKAFF
TRBV7-9,.,TRBJ1-2,CASSAGQGGYTF
TRBV7-7,.,TRBJ2-6,CASSSGTGLFGANVLTF
TRBV6-6,.,TRBJ1-4,CASGNRGQEKLFF
TRBV6-1,once,TRBJ1-4,CASSRQATNEKLFF
TRBV28,once,TRBJ1-1,CASSFGGARNTEAFF
TRBV29-1,.,TRBJ1-1,CSVETANTEAFF
TRBV9,.,TRBJ1-2,CASSPAGVLFGYTF
TRBV28,.,TRBJ1-2,CASSFIPGRGRYGYTF
TRBV6-1,.,TRBJ2-3,CASSDTSGSMTDTQYF
TRBV5-1,.,TRBJ2-1,CASSLDGGEAYNEQFF
TRBV7-9,.,TRBJ2-5,CASSLSGSRWETQYF
TRBV7-9,once,TRBJ2-2,CASSTFRPPVGGAGELFF
TRBV7-3,.,TRBJ2-3,CASSSAGSLGADTQYF
TRBV7-2,.,TRBJ2-1,CASSLSGQPRGLHEQFF
TRBV7-2,.,TRBJ2-4,CASSSTPVTQAKNIQYF
TRBV6-6,.,TRBJ2-7,CASIDPGGKNEQYF
TRBV28,.,TRBJ1-1,CASSDLQTGRENTEAFF
TRBV15,.,TRBJ2-3,CATSRDEGTDTQYF
TRBV5-1,.,TRBJ2-1,CASCPGGSPHNEQFF
TRBV5-6,once,TRBJ1-2,CASSRQGAWGYTF
TRBV19,.,TRBJ2-3,CASSIGQGTDTQYF
TRBV10-1,once,TRBJ2-2,CASGGPGELFF
TRBV4-1,.,TRBJ2-3,CASYPGQGLRQDTQYF
TRBV28,.,TRBJ1-1,CASRVGGETEAFF
TRBV29-1,once,TRBJ2-5,CSVAGTGAEETQYF
TRBV10-1,.,TRBJ2-3,CASTGGEDTQYF
TRBV6-6,.,TRBJ2-7,CASSYSIGGRGGEQYF
TRBV19,.,TRBJ1-1,CASSLTGLNTEAFF
TRBV7-6,.,TRBJ1-2,CASRGTGGGYTF
TRBV7-9,once,TRBJ2-3,CASSLAENSEQYF
TRBV11-3,.,TRBJ2-7,CASSLDPTYEQYF
TRBV4-2,.,TRBJ2-2,CASSQELSRVETGELFF
TRBV6-6,.,TRBJ2-7,CASSSRDRGREQYF
TRBV5-6,.,TRBJ2-7,CASSRDLASELGEQYF
TRBV5-4,.,TRBJ1-5,CASSLGSDQPQHF
TRBV27,.,TRBJ2-3,CASNVLAGYTDTQYF